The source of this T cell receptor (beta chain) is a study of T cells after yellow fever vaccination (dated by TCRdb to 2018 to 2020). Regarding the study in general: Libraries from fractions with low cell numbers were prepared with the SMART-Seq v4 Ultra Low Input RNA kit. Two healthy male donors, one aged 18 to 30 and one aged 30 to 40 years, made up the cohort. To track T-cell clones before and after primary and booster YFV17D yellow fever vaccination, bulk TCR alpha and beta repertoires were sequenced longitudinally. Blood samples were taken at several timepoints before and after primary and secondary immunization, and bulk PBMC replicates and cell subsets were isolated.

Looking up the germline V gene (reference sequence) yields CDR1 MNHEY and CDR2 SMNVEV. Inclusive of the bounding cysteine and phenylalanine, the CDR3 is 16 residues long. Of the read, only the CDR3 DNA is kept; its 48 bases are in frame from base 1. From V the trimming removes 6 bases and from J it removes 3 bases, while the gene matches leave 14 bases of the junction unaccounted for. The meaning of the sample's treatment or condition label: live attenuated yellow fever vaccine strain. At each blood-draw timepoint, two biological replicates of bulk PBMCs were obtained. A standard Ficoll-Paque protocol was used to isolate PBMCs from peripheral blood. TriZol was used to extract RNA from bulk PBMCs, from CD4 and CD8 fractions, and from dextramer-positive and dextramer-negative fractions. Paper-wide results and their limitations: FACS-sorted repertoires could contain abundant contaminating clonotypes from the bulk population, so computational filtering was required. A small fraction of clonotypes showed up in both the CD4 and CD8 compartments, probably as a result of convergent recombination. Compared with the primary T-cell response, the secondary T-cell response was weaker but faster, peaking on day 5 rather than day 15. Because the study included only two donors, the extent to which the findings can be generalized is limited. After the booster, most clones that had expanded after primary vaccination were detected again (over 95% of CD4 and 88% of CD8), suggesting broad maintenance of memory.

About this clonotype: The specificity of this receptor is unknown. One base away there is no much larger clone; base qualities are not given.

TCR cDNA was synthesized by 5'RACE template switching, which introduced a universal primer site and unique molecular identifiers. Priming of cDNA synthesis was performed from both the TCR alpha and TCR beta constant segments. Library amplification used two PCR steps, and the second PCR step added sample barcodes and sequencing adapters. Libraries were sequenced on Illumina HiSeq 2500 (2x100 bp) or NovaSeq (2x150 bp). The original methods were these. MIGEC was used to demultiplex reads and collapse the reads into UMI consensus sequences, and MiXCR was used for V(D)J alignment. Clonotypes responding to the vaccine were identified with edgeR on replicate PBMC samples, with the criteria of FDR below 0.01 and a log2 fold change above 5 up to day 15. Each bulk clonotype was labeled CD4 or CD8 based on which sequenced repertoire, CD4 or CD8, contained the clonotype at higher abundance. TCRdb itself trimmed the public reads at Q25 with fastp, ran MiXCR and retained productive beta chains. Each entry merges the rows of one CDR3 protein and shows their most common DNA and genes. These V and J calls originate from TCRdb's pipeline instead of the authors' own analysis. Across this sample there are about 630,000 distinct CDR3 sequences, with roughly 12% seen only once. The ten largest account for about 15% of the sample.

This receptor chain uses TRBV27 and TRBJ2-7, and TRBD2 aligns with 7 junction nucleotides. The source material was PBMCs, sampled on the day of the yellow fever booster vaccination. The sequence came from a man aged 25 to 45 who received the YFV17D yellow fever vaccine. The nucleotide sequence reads TGTGCCAGCAGGAGCTCGCTAGCGGAGCCCGGCTACGAGCAGTACTTC. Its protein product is CASRSSLAEPGYEQYF.